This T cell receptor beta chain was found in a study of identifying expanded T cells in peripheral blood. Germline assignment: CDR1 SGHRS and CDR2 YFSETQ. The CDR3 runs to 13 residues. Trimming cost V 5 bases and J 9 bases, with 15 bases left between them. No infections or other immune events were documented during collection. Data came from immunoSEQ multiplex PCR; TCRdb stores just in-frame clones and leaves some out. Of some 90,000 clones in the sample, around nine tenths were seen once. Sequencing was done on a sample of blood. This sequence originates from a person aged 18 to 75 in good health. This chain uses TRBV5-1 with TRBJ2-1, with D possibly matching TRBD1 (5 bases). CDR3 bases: TGCGCCAGCAGTCTGAGATGGGGCGGTGAGCAGTTCTTC. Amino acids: CASSLRWGGEQFF.